This is a list of T cell receptor beta chains from one sample in a study of cytomegalovirus exposure and HLA in healthy donors. The method was immunoSEQ multiplex PCR; TCRdb's version includes in-frame clones alone and lacks a portion of them. Recorded for this sample: 150,000 or so clones. The sequencing input was PBMCs. All receptors come from a woman between 50 and 59 years old in good health and CMV-seronegative. The CDR3 runs from the conserved cysteine through the conserved F or W. The order of the fields is V gene, J gene, CDR3 length, D gene, CDR3 DNA, CDR3 protein. D genes are given only for firm matches.

v_call: TRBV19
j_call: TRBJ1-2
cdr3_length: 15
d_call: .
cdr3_nt: TGTGCCAGTAGACAGGGCCCGTACTTTAACTATGGCTACACCTTC
cdr3_aa: CASRQGPYFNYGYTF

v_call: TRBV20-1
j_call: TRBJ2-7
cdr3_length: 10
d_call: .
cdr3_nt: TGCAGTGCTCGACGGGACGAGCAGTACTTC
cdr3_aa: CSARRDEQYF

v_call: TRBV19
j_call: TRBJ2-1
cdr3_length: 14
d_call: TRBD1
cdr3_nt: TGTGCCAGTAGTTTAGCCCAGGGGGCTAATGAGCAGTTCTTC
cdr3_aa: CASSLAQGANEQFF

v_call: TRBV19
j_call: TRBJ2-5
cdr3_length: 17
d_call: .
cdr3_nt: TGTGCCAGTAGTATAGATCACTCGGACGTGGGGGGAGAGACCCAGTACTTC
cdr3_aa: CASSIDHSDVGGETQYF

v_call: TRBV6-5
j_call: TRBJ1-2
cdr3_length: 14
d_call: TRBD1
cdr3_nt: TGTGCCAGCAGTTATTTCGACAGGGGTAGTGGCTACACCTTC
cdr3_aa: CASSYFDRGSGYTF

v_call: TRBV5-1
j_call: TRBJ2-3
cdr3_length: 16
d_call: .
cdr3_nt: TGCGCCAGCAGCTTGGGGGCAGCAGGCCTCACAGATACGCAGTATTTT
cdr3_aa: CASSLGAAGLTDTQYF

v_call: TRBV6-5
j_call: TRBJ1-6
cdr3_length: 14
d_call: TRBD1
cdr3_nt: TGTGCCAGCAGAACCGGGACAGGGAATTCACCCCTCCACTTT
cdr3_aa: CASRTGTGNSPLHF

v_call: TRBV27
j_call: TRBJ2-7
cdr3_length: 15
d_call: .
cdr3_nt: TGTGCCAGCAGTTTACGAGTAGGGGCAGATTACGAGCAGTACTTC
cdr3_aa: CASSLRVGADYEQYF

v_call: TRBV9
j_call: TRBJ2-2
cdr3_length: 15
d_call: TRBD2
cdr3_nt: TGTGCCAGCAGCGTCATAGCGGGAAGCACCGGGGAGCTGTTTTTT
cdr3_aa: CASSVIAGSTGELFF

v_call: TRBV9
j_call: TRBJ1-1
cdr3_length: 14
d_call: TRBD1
cdr3_nt: TGTGCCAGCAGCCCATATAACAGGGGTACTGAAGCTTTCTTT
cdr3_aa: CASSPYNRGTEAFF

v_call: TRBV6-5
j_call: TRBJ1-3
cdr3_length: 15
d_call: .
cdr3_nt: TGTGCCAGCAGTTATGGGAGCACCACTGGAAACACCATATATTTT
cdr3_aa: CASSYGSTTGNTIYF

v_call: TRBV30
j_call: TRBJ2-5
cdr3_length: 14
d_call: TRBD2
cdr3_nt: TGTGCCTGGGCGAGCGGGGGCTCACAAGAGACCCAGTACTTC
cdr3_aa: CAWASGGSQETQYF

v_call: TRBV19
j_call: TRBJ2-5
cdr3_length: 13
d_call: TRBD2
cdr3_nt: TGTGCCAGTAGTATGCGGGGGGAGGAGACCCAGTACTTC
cdr3_aa: CASSMRGEETQYF

v_call: TRBV19
j_call: TRBJ2-5
cdr3_length: 16
d_call: TRBD2
cdr3_nt: TGTGCCAGTAGTCCCCGGACTAGCGGGGGGGGAGAGACCCAGTACTTC
cdr3_aa: CASSPRTSGGGETQYF

v_call: TRBV18
j_call: TRBJ1-1
cdr3_length: 15
d_call: TRBD1
cdr3_nt: TGTGCCAGCTCAGGGTCAGGGGGCAAGAACACTGAAGCTTTCTTT
cdr3_aa: CASSGSGGKNTEAFF

v_call: TRBV29-1
j_call: TRBJ1-3
cdr3_length: 12
d_call: .
cdr3_nt: TGCAGCGTTGAAGTCGGGGTGAACACCATATATTTT
cdr3_aa: CSVEVGVNTIYF

v_call: TRBV28
j_call: TRBJ2-2
cdr3_length: 17
d_call: TRBD1
cdr3_nt: TGTGCCAGCAGTTTACCCCGGGACAGGGGGTGGACCGGGGAGCTGTTTTTT
cdr3_aa: CASSLPRDRGWTGELFF

v_call: TRBV5-1
j_call: TRBJ1-3
cdr3_length: 16
d_call: .
cdr3_nt: TGCGCCAGCAGCTTGTCCGGGCTAGGGGGTGGAAACACCATATATTTT
cdr3_aa: CASSLSGLGGGNTIYF

v_call: TRBV18
j_call: TRBJ1-3
cdr3_length: 16
d_call: .
cdr3_nt: TGTGCCAGCTCACAACAGGACGTTGACGCTGGAAACACCATATATTTT
cdr3_aa: CASSQQDVDAGNTIYF

v_call: TRBV28
j_call: TRBJ2-7
cdr3_length: 14
d_call: TRBD1
cdr3_nt: TGTGCCAGCAGTGCCGGGACAGGAGGTTACGAGCAGTACTTC
cdr3_aa: CASSAGTGGYEQYF